These 10 T cell receptor beta chains were all obtained from the same sample, sequenced in a study of blood T cells in healthy people across ages. Alongside a J-beta primer mix, a sample-barcoded 5' primer served in a second PCR lasting 7 to 11 cycles. TCRdb called the 5' RACE reads again in MiXCR, with one record for every CDR3 protein. Of over a million distinct CDR3 sequences in the sample, roughly 45% were seen once. Sequenced sample: blood. Source of these receptors: a woman aged 55 to 70 in good health.

The chain joins TRBV3-1 to TRBJ2-4; no firm D call. The J call is in doubt because the DNA end fits TRBJ2-7 better. The CDR3 covers 15 residues. Germline V CDR1 and CDR2: LGHDT, YNNKEL (reference sequence). CDR3 amino acids: CASSQDGSSSYEQYF. The DNA for the CDR3 is TGTGCCAGCAGCCAAGACGGGTCTAGCTCCTACGAGCAGTACTTC.

This clonotype was seen more than once but under ten times. The rearrangement uses TRBV28 and TRBJ2-7; D is ambiguous. Germline V lookup: CDR1 MDHEN, CDR2 SYDVKM. The CDR3 is 16 amino acids. The V end lost 6 bases, the J end lost 0 bases, and 18 bases lay between the germline ends. The CDR3 protein is CASSSGRSALSYEQYF. CDR3 in DNA: TGTGCCAGCAGCTCCGGTAGAAGCGCCCTCTCCTACGAGCAGTACTTC.

V gene TRBV28 combines with J gene TRBJ2-7, with 9 positions matching TRBD1. With V trimmed by 7 bases and J by 3 bases, 13 bases remained unmatched. This CDR3 has 16 residues. The germline V gene encodes CDR1 MDHEN and CDR2 SYDVKM. CDR3 residues: CASTKNPGQGDYEQYF. DNA for the CDR3: TGTGCCAGCACCAAAAACCCGGGACAGGGAGACTACGAGCAGTACTTC. Combining the CDR3 with reference TRBV28 and TRBJ2-7 gives the whole variable domain DVKVTQSSRYLVKRTGEKVFLECVQDMDHENMFWYRQDPGLGLRLIYFSYDVKMKEKGDIPEGYSVSREKKERFSLILESASTNQTSMYLCASTKNPGQGDYEQYFGPGTRLTVT.

The CDR3 nucleotides read TGTGCCAGCAGCCCACAGGGGACTTGGGAGGTTGAGCAGTACTTC. As protein: CASSPQGTWEVEQYF. The chain couples TRBV11-2 to TRBJ2-4; perhaps TRBD1 as D (7 bases). The CDR3 loop spans 15 amino acids. Germline V gene sequence: CDR1 SGHAT, CDR2 FQNNGV. The ends were cut back, 5 bases at V and 13 bases at J, with 24 bases in the middle.

In this sample, this clonotype turned up many times. An end of the junction does not agree with germline; a read error may underlie this. The gene calls are TRBV27 and TRBJ2-6, with a possible D match to TRBD2 (5 bases). CDR1 and CDR2 (germline): MNHEY, SMNVEV (reference sequence). The length of the CDR3 is 15 residues. Here the CDR3 reads CASSLWGAGANVLTF. In nucleotides, the CDR3 is TGCGCCAGCAGCTTGTGGGGAGCTGGGGCCAACGTCCTGACTTTC. Complete variable domain (other parts from reference TRBV27 and TRBJ2-6): EAQVTQNPRYLITVTGKKLTVTCSQNMNHEYMSWYRQDPGLGLRQIYYSMNVEVTDKGDVPEGYKVSRKEKRNFPLILESPSPNQTSLYFCASSLWGAGANVLTFGAGSRLTVL.

This clonotype was found a few times. This chain uses TRBV4-2 with TRBJ1-2, with D possibly TRBD1 on 5 matching bases. V lost 4 bases and J 0 bases, leaving 21 bases between the germline ends. Germline V gene data show CDR1 as LGHNA and CDR2 as YNFKEQ. The CDR3 totals 18 residues. Here the CDR3 DNA reads TGTGCCAGCAGCCCTCACGAGGGGCAGGGAGGGTCTAACTATGGCTACACCTTC. Translation gives CASSPHEGQGGSNYGYTF.

The CDR3 bases are TGCGGGACTAGCGGAGGCACAGATACGCAGTATTTT. Its protein is CGTSGGTDTQYF. The chain carries TRBV29-1 and TRBJ2-3; 11 positions match TRBD2. Germline lookup yields CDR1 SQVTM and CDR2 ANQGSEA. CDR3 length: 12 amino acids.

This sequence joins TRBV29-1 and TRBJ2-1, with D uncertain. The CDR3 length is 12 residues. V gave up 7 bases and J gave up 8 bases, with 15 bases separating them. The germline gives CDR1 SQVTM, CDR2 ANQGSEA. CDR3 coding DNA: TGCAGCGGAACGGTTGATTTTTATGAGCAGTTCTTC. This codes for CSGTVDFYEQFF.

V gene TRBV6-6 combines with J gene TRBJ1-1; 11 bases are a match to TRBD1. The CDR3 extends over 17 amino acids. Germline V lookup: CDR1 MNHNY, CDR2 SVGAGI (reference sequence). V gave up 2 bases and J gave up 4 bases; unmatched junction bases: 9. The CDR3 bases are TGTGCCAGCAGTTACCCCACTTTGGACAGGGGGCTCACTGAAGCTTTCTTT. Its protein product is CASSYPTLDRGLTEAFF.

This clonotype turned up a few times. The V and J genes are TRBV11-2 and TRBJ2-3; D assignment may be TRBD1 or TRBD2 (5 bases each). Per the germline V gene, CDR1 is SGHAT and CDR2 is FQNNGV. V was trimmed by 2 bases and J by 4 bases, leaving 13 bases between them. The CDR3 sequence is 15 residues long. CDR3 protein: CASSLLLRDADTQYF. The CDR3 nucleotides read TGTGCCAGCAGCTTATTACTGAGGGACGCAGATACGCAGTATTTT.